What follows are 31 T cell receptor beta chains derived from one specimen sequenced in a study of blood T cell repertoires in COVID-19. TCRdb's table, derived via immunoSEQ multiplex PCR, lists solely in-frame clones and lacks some. Of about 150,000 clones listed, approximately 83% were seen once; the top ten hold around 2.7%. Sequences were obtained from peripheral blood. These receptors came from a woman of 80 years or more with acute or convalescent COVID-19.

This chain uses TRBV7-2 with TRBJ2-1; a weak D match, TRBD2 (6 bases). With 7 bases removed from V and 7 bases from J, the gap between germline ends came to 14 bases. This CDR3 spans 13 amino acids. In germline, CDR1 is SGHTA, CDR2 FQGNSA. The CDR3 nucleotides read TGTGCCAGCACAAGAACTCGGGGGAATGAGCAGTTCTTC. This codes for CASTRTRGNEQFF.

The chain carries TRBV11-2 and TRBJ2-3; 15 nucleotides line up with TRBD2. The V and J ends lost 5 bases and 3 bases, in that order; junction bases with no gene match: 3. From germline, CDR1 is SGHAT and CDR2 FQNNGV. CDR3 size: 16 residues. The CDR3 DNA reads TGTGCCAGCAGCCCGGGACTAGCGGGGGGTACAGATACGCAGTATTTT. Amino acids: CASSPGLAGGTDTQYF.

The V and J genes are TRBV6-5 and TRBJ1-6, with 9 positions matching TRBD1. V gave up 6 bases and J gave up 9 bases; unmatched junction bases: 6. CDR1 and CDR2 (germline): MNHEY, SVGAGI. The CDR3 spans 14 residues. CDR3 amino acids: CASSRGQGGSPLHF. The CDR3 region has the DNA TGTGCCAGCAGCCGGGGACAGGGCGGTTCACCCCTCCACTTT.

This rearrangement joins TRBV3-1 (or the pseudogene TRBV3-2) to TRBJ2-1, with D possibly TRBD2 on 7 matching bases. Germline CDR1 and CDR2: LGHDT and YNNKEL (reference sequence). The CDR3 spans 16 residues. The V end was cut by 0 bases, the J end by 3 bases, with 12 bases between. The CDR3 sequence: CASSQDRGAIYNEQFF. The CDR3 nucleotides read TGTGCCAGCAGCCAAGATCGGGGGGCTATCTACAATGAGCAGTTCTTC.

The chain employs TRBV27 and TRBJ1-2; D might be TRBD1 (6 bases). With 5 bases removed from V and 7 bases from J, the gap between germline ends came to 17 bases. CDR3 length: 14 amino acids. Germline assignment: CDR1 MNHEY and CDR2 SMNVEV (reference sequence). As DNA, the CDR3 is TGTGCCAGCAGTATACTTACAGGGTTTGGTGGCTACACCTTC. It yields the protein CASSILTGFGGYTF.

This clone was seen just once. This sequence joins TRBV18 and TRBJ1-1; D perhaps matches TRBD1 (5 bases). The ends were cut back, 2 bases at V and 4 bases at J, with 8 bases in the middle. Germline lookup yields CDR1 KGHSH and CDR2 LQKENI. The length of the CDR3 is 13 residues. Here the CDR3 reads CASSPWTSTEAFF. In DNA, the CDR3 is TGTGCCAGCTCACCATGGACATCCACTGAAGCTTTCTTT.

This clone has more than one count but fewer than ten. The V call is TRBV11-2, the J call TRBJ1-3; weak D call: TRBD1 (5 bases). V was clipped by 5 bases and J by 4 bases, with 15 bases between them. The CDR3 loop spans 15 amino acids. The germline V gene has CDR1 SGHAT and CDR2 FQNNGV. The CDR3 spells CASSESWQGGNTIYF. The CDR3 bases are TGTGCCAGCAGCGAGTCTTGGCAGGGAGGAAACACCATATATTTT.

The chain carries TRBV11-2 and TRBJ2-7; TRBD1 might be the D (6 bases). V lost 2 bases to trimming and J lost 3 bases, with 26 bases between them. CDR1 SGHAT and CDR2 FQNNGV come from the germline V gene. The CDR3 totals 19 residues. The CDR3 loop is CASSLYRAAGPPRFYEQYF. The CDR3 bases are TGTGCCAGCAGCTTATACAGGGCTGCTGGACCCCCGAGGTTCTACGAGCAGTACTTC.

V and J are TRBV5-6 and TRBJ1-2, with a weak D call TRBD1 (5 bases). Trimming took 3 bases from V and 1 from J, leaving 13 bases between them. This CDR3 spans 15 amino acids. Germline V gene lookup returns CDR1 SGHDT and CDR2 YYEEEE. DNA for the CDR3: TGTGCCAGCAGCTCGGGCGGAAGGGGTAACTATGGCTACACCTTC. This translates into CASSSGGRGNYGYTF.

In its sample, this clone was seen a few times. The CDR3 sequence: CASSPGTGAYEKLFF. CDR3 sequence (DNA): TGCGCCAGCAGCCCTGGGACAGGGGCATATGAAAAACTGTTTTTT. This sequence joins TRBV5-1 and TRBJ1-4; 10 nucleotides match TRBD1. From germline, CDR1 is SGHRS and CDR2 YFSETQ. The CDR3 spans 15 residues. With V trimmed by 4 bases and J by 6 bases, 6 bases remained unmatched.

The chain recombines TRBV4-3 with TRBJ2-2, with 10 bases lining up with TRBD1. The germline V gene encodes CDR1 LGHNA and CDR2 YSLEER. V dropped 3 bases and J dropped 6; count of bases not matched to a gene: 4. This CDR3 region has 15 residues. CDR3 protein: CASSHPGTGAGELFF. CDR3 in DNA: TGCGCCAGCAGCCACCCCGGGACAGGGGCCGGGGAGCTGTTTTTT.

This chain links TRBV5-1 with TRBJ2-2; 10 bases fit TRBD2. This CDR3 has 14 amino acids. CDR1 is SGHRS and CDR2 is YFSETQ in the germline V gene. Trimming at V came to 5 bases and at J to 6 bases, leaving 4 bases not matched to a gene. CDR3 sequence reads: CASSSSGGPGELFF. DNA for the CDR3: TGCGCCAGCAGTTCTAGCGGGGGACCCGGGGAGCTGTTTTTT.

The chain couples TRBV10-3 to TRBJ1-2; TRBD1 agrees at 8 bases. With 6 bases clipped from V and 3 bases from J, the junction kept 30 bases outside the gene matches. Per germline, CDR1 ENHRY and CDR2 SYGVKD. CDR3 length: 22 amino acids. The CDR3 reads CAIRSRFGTGFLTPSVHYGYTF. CDR3 coding DNA: TGTGCCATCAGAAGCCGGTTTGGGACAGGCTTTCTTACCCCTTCAGTTCACTATGGCTACACCTTC.

This chain uses TRBV7-8 with TRBJ1-5; 12 bases map to TRBD1. The CDR3 runs to 15 residues. V lost 5 bases, J lost 6 bases, and 5 bases stayed unmatched. Germline lookup yields CDR1 SGHVS and CDR2 FQNEAQ. The CDR3 reads CASSPGTGGGQPQHF. In DNA form, the CDR3 reads TGTGCCAGCAGCCCCGGGACAGGGGGCGGTCAGCCCCAGCATTTT.

J is TRBJ2-1 and V is TRBV4-2; TRBD2 matches at 10 bases. This CDR3 region has 15 residues. Germline V gene lookup returns CDR1 LGHNA and CDR2 YNFKEQ. V lost 5 bases, J lost 8 bases, and 9 bases stayed unmatched. CDR3 amino acids: CASSYGTSDNDEQFF. Here the CDR3 DNA reads TGTGCCAGCAGCTACGGGACTAGCGACAACGATGAGCAGTTCTTC.

This sequence joins TRBV3-1 (or the pseudogene TRBV3-2) and TRBJ1-6, with 10 bases that match TRBD1. The CDR3 is made up of 14 amino acids. Per germline, CDR1 LGHDT and CDR2 YNNKEL (reference sequence). V lost 3 bases, J lost 8 bases, and 1 base stayed unmatched. CDR3 protein: CASSQGTGDSPLHF. The CDR3 nucleotides read TGTGCCAGCAGCCAGGGGACAGGGGATTCACCCCTCCACTTT.

This chain uses TRBV6-1 with TRBJ2-3; TRBD2 matches at 14 bases. The junction had 4 bases not matched to a gene; V was cut back by 4 bases and J by 4 bases. Per germline, CDR1 MNHNS and CDR2 SASEGT. The CDR3 is 16 amino acids. In DNA form, the CDR3 reads TGTGCCAGCAGTGTCGGACTAGCGGGGGGCGCAGATACGCAGTATTTT. Translation: CASSVGLAGGADTQYF.

This clone has just a few counts. The chain has TRBV6-5 and TRBJ1-3; D is perhaps TRBD1 (6 bases). The V gene's germline CDR1 is MNHEY and CDR2 SVGAGI. The CDR3 contains 15 residues. The V end lost 6 bases, the J end lost 0 bases, and 12 bases lay between the germline ends. CDR3 in DNA: TGTGCCAGCAGGCCAGGGACAAGCTCTGGAAACACCATATATTTT. It translates to CASRPGTSSGNTIYF.

The chain joins TRBV5-1 to TRBJ1-1; TRBD1 matches 11 bases. The trim removed 2 bases at V and 6 bases at J, leaving 9 bases unmatched. This CDR3 is 16 amino acids long. Looked up from germline, CDR1 is SGHRS and CDR2 is YFSETQ. Written as DNA, the CDR3 is TGCGCCAGCAGCTTAATGTCAGGACAGGGGGCTTCTGAAGCTTTCTTT. It encodes CASSLMSGQGASEAFF.

CDR3 bases: TGTGCCAGCAGCTTGGTGGGGGCGGGCACTGAAGCTTTCTTT. This gives the protein CASSLVGAGTEAFF. The chain is built from TRBV5-6 and TRBJ1-1; weak D call: TRBD1 (6 bases). V lost 0 bases and J 4 bases, leaving 10 bases between the germline ends. The CDR3 runs to 14 residues. CDR1 is SGHDT, CDR2 YYEEEE, per germline.

The V call is TRBV10-3, the J call TRBJ1-2, with 7 positions matching TRBD1. CDR1 and CDR2 (germline): ENHRY, SYGVKD. The V gene end was trimmed by 4 bases and the J gene end by 4 bases; junction bases not matched to a gene: 3. The CDR3 is 13 residues long. Written as DNA, the CDR3 is TGTGCCATCAGTGGGGGACAGTCCTATGGCTACACCTTC. This encodes CAISGGQSYGYTF.

The chain couples TRBV19 to TRBJ1-2; 8 nucleotides align to TRBD1. CDR1 is LNHDA, CDR2 SQIVND, per germline (reference sequence). The junction had 8 bases not matched to a gene; V was cut back by 4 bases and J by 4 bases. The CDR3 is 15 amino acids. The DNA for the CDR3 is TGTGCCAGTAGTACCGGACAGGGCAGACTCTATGGCTACACCTTC. Protein product: CASSTGQGRLYGYTF.

CDR3 bases: TGTGCCAGCAGCGTCCCACAGGGAGGGGATACTGAAGCTTTCTTT. Protein product: CASSVPQGGDTEAFF. The rearrangement joins TRBV5-6 to TRBJ1-1; perhaps TRBD1 as D (6 bases). CDR1 and CDR2 from the germline V gene are SGHDT and YYEEEE. Trimming cost V 4 bases and J 5 bases, with 18 bases left between them. CDR3 size: 15 residues.

The V and J genes are TRBV6-5 and TRBJ1-5, with a possible D match to TRBD1 (6 bases). This CDR3 spans 14 amino acids. Trimming took 10 bases from V and 0 from J, leaving 13 bases between them. Germline values: CDR1 MNHEY, CDR2 SVGAGI. CDR3 sequence (DNA): TGTGCCACTCAGGGGCGGATTAGCAATCAGCCCCAGCATTTT. Its protein is CATQGRISNQPQHF.

This clone was observed once. The chain links TRBV27 to TRBJ1-1; D is perhaps TRBD1 (6 bases). CDR1 is MNHEY, CDR2 SMNVEV, per germline (reference sequence). V lost 5 bases, J lost 1 base, and 14 bases lay in between. The CDR3 has 15 residues. The chain's CDR3 is CASSPTTGRNTEAFF. The CDR3 DNA reads as TGTGCCAGCAGTCCTACGACAGGTAGGAACACTGAAGCTTTCTTT.

The J gene is TRBJ1-4, the V gene TRBV29-1, with 8 bases matching TRBD1. Germline assignment: CDR1 SQVTM and CDR2 ANQGSEA. This CDR3 contains 14 residues. V trimming: 2 bases; J trimming: 8 bases; junction bases outside the gene matches: 7. CDR3 sequence: CSVELGRDREKLFF. CDR3 nucleotide sequence: TGCAGCGTTGAATTGGGCAGGGACAGGGAAAAACTGTTTTTT.

This sequence joins TRBV7-6 and TRBJ2-3, with TRBD1 identical over 9 bases. Looked up from germline, CDR1 is SGHVS and CDR2 is FNYEAQ. V was clipped by 6 bases and J by 1 base; unmatched bases: 8. This CDR3 has 16 amino acids. The DNA of the CDR3 is TGTGCCAGCAGAGAAGGGACAGGGAGTGGCACAGATACGCAGTATTTT. Its protein product is CASREGTGSGTDTQYF.

This clone was found once. This rearrangement joins TRBV18 to TRBJ1-1; 8 nucleotides match TRBD1. This CDR3 contains 17 residues. V dropped 0 bases and J dropped 1; count of bases not matched to a gene: 7. Per the germline V gene, CDR1 is KGHSH and CDR2 is LQKENI. CDR3 DNA: TGTGCCAGCTCACCACCCGGTCAGGGGGCCCGGAACACTGAAGCTTTCTTT. It is translated as CASSPPGQGARNTEAFF.

This clone occurred once. The chain has TRBV6-5 and TRBJ1-4; TRBD1 aligns across 8 bases. This CDR3 is built from 14 residues. In germline, CDR1 is MNHEY, CDR2 SVGAGI. The ends lost 6 bases at V and 8 bases at J; junction bases unmatched: 8. The CDR3 sequence is CASRVDRGNEKLFF. CDR3 bases: TGTGCCAGCAGAGTCGACAGGGGAAACGAAAAACTGTTTTTT.

This sequence joins TRBV2 and TRBJ1-2, with D unresolved. CDR1 and CDR2 (germline): SNHLY, FYNNEI. CDR3 length: 14 amino acids. Between the trimmed V and J ends, which lost 6 bases and 7 bases, there was a span of 18 bases. The DNA for the CDR3 is TGTGCCAGCAGCCCCGAGAGGGCGGCAATTGGCTACACCTTC. Protein sequence: CASSPERAAIGYTF.

The chain is built from TRBV27 and TRBJ1-1; D is perhaps TRBD1 (6 bases). Germline V gene sequence: CDR1 MNHEY, CDR2 SMNVEV (reference sequence). The CDR3 has 15 amino acids. The ends were cut back, 5 bases at V and 4 bases at J, with 17 bases in the middle. The DNA of the CDR3 is TGTGCCAGCAGTCTCGGGACATTTGAAGGCACTGAAGCTTTCTTT. As protein: CASSLGTFEGTEAFF.